This TCR beta chain was observed in a study of blood T cell repertoires in COVID-19 (dated by TCRdb to about 2020). Describing the broader study: The collaborator samples originated in the United States, Italy and Spain and spanned the acute and convalescent phases of COVID-19. Nearly every sample came with metadata listing a de-identified subject ID, COVID-19 status, age in years and sex. Where HLA class I and class II types were available, the types were taken from metadata supplied by the sample provider, not from assay-based typing. The material from the prospective study consisted of cDNA or gDNA derived from T cells, B-cell-depleted T cells, or PBMCs. Subjects who had been exposed to COVID-19, were actively infected with it, or had recovered from it provided the deeply sampled blood TCRbeta repertoires that made up the dataset. The repertoires were released in a freely available public database meant as a resource for research on the immune response to SARS-CoV-2. Samples were obtained from the ongoing ImmuneRACE study (first 160 participants) and from 1,254 subjects provided by 6 global collaborators.

The immunoSEQ Assay, a bias-controlled multiplex PCR, was used to amplify TCRbeta CDR3 regions from genomic DNA. Under the source paper's analysis protocol: The number of nucleated cells in each sample was estimated from the amplification of reference gene primers within the assay. To quantify the absolute abundance of each unique TCRbeta CDR3 rearrangement, sequence reads were collapsed and filtered. For each sample, productive Simpson clonality was calculated as the square root of Simpson's diversity index over productive rearrangements. Entries here come from immuneACCESS through TCRdb and include only in-frame sequences with V and J called. Some clones fail to appear in such tables; in the studies checked, an unresolved V gene covers under half of the shortfall, and the cause of the remainder is unknown. The D gene and trimming were derived from the DNA, and the V and J assignments and clone size from that table. This sample gives about 140,000 clones in total; more than 70% of them show up just once. Together, the top ten hold approximately 10% of the sample.

The collaborating institutions used their own protocols to collect whole blood in K2EDTA tubes. For TCRbeta analysis, collaborators shipped samples in one of three forms: frozen whole blood, isolated PBMCs, or DNA extracted from either of those sample types. Points on this clone: The antigen this receptor binds is unknown. Within one base of it there is no much larger clone, and no base qualities were kept.

The CDR3 goes from the cysteine to the phenylalanine over 17 residues. CDR3 DNA only is kept here, 51 bases in frame from base 1. V and J lose 6 bases and 4 bases, and a span of 24 bases separates them. According to the germline V gene, CDR1 reads MNHEY and CDR2 reads SVGEGT. Study-level results and caveats: Clinical and demographic metadata were provided uncurated, with the amount varying by source and participant.

The chain is made from TRBV6-2 or TRBV6-3 and TRBJ1-1; TRBD1 could be the D gene, as 5 bases match. Material: peripheral blood. This TCR was sampled from a man aged 50 to 60 with active or convalescent COVID-19. The CDR3: CASSPTGEGRGATEAFF. The nucleotides are TGTGCCAGCAGCCCTACCGGTGAGGGGAGGGGTGCCACTGAAGCTTTCTTT.